The 26 T cell receptor beta chains presented below share a single source sample, sequenced in a study of healthy donors' naive CD4 and CD8 T cells. Each TCR library used 500 ng of total RNA and a linear amplification protocol. TCRdb called the reads again in MiXCR, with one record for every CDR3 protein. This sample yields about 180,000 distinct CDR3 sequences, of which over 60% are seen a single time; 2.3% belongs to the top ten. The specimen was naive CD4+ and CD8+ T cells sorted from blood, pooled from several donors. These TCRs come from a pool of human donors in good health; the sample pools cells from several healthy donors.

A few counts support this clonotype. This rearrangement joins TRBV27 to TRBJ2-5; D not resolved. Germline CDR1 reads MNHEY; CDR2 reads SMNVEV (reference sequence). Trimming pared 2 bases from V and 5 bases from J, leaving 18 bases between. The CDR3 extends over 16 amino acids. The CDR3 nucleotides are TGTGCCAGCAGTTTAACACCCTCTTCTTATATCGAGACCCAGTACTTC. It specifies CASSLTPSSYIETQYF.

This clonotype was seen once. This chain links TRBV19 with TRBJ1-2, with D uncertain. Trimming pared 3 bases from V and 8 bases from J, leaving 16 bases between. Germline V gene lookup returns CDR1 LNHDA and CDR2 SQIVND (reference sequence). This CDR3 is 14 amino acids long. The CDR3 loop reads CASSILSARGGYTF. CDR3 DNA sequence: TGTGCCAGTAGTATCTTGTCGGCTAGAGGAGGCTACACCTTC. The full variable domain, rest sourced from reference TRBV19 and TRBJ1-2, is DGGITQSPKYLFRKEGQNVTLSCEQNLNHDAMYWYRQDPGQGLRLIYYSQIVNDFQKGDIAEGYSVSREKKESFPLTVTSAQKNPTAFYLCASSILSARGGYTFGSGTRLTVV.

This clonotype was found once. V usage is TRBV19 and J usage is TRBJ1-3, with D hard to call. From germline, CDR1 is LNHDA and CDR2 SQIVND (reference sequence). V was trimmed by 3 bases and J by 0 bases, leaving 12 bases between them. This CDR3 has 16 amino acids. CDR3 in amino acids: CASSIRDLHSGNTIYF. CDR3 sequence (DNA): TGTGCCAGTAGTATTCGCGACCTTCACTCTGGAAACACCATATATTTT.

The rearrangement joins TRBV6-4 to TRBJ2-5; 9 bases fit TRBD1. Germline loops: CDR1 MRHNA, CDR2 SNTAGT. The J segment lost 5 bases and the V segment lost 2 bases, leaving 9 bases of the junction unmatched. The CDR3 covers 16 residues. The CDR3 region is CASSDTPGQGRETQYF. CDR3 nucleotides: TGTGCCAGCAGTGACACTCCGGGACAGGGCAGGGAGACCCAGTACTTC.

This sequence joins TRBV27 and TRBJ2-1, with D perhaps given as TRBD1 or TRBD2 (5 bases each). In germline, CDR1 is MNHEY, CDR2 SMNVEV (reference sequence). Trimming removed 3 bases at V and 9 bases at J, with 12 bases between. The CDR3 consists of 13 residues. CDR3: CASSFAQGVEQFF. The CDR3 DNA sequence: TGTGCCAGCAGTTTTGCCCAGGGAGTTGAGCAGTTCTTC.

The chain has TRBV6-2 or TRBV6-3 and TRBJ2-1; the match to TRBD2 covers 11 bases. V lost 2 bases and J lost 0; bases outside the gene matches: 3. CDR1 and CDR2 from the germline V gene are MNHEY and SVGEGT. The CDR3 runs to 17 residues. CDR3 region: CASSYAGLADSYNEQFF. The CDR3 DNA reads as TGTGCCAGCAGTTACGCGGGACTAGCGGACTCCTACAATGAGCAGTTCTTC.

The chain links TRBV27 to TRBJ2-7; TRBD2 matches 7 bases. Germline-derived CDR1 and CDR2 are MNHEY and SMNVEV (reference sequence). Trimming cost V 7 bases and J 2 bases; bases outside gene matches: 8. The CDR3 consists of 14 residues. As DNA, the CDR3 is TGTGCCAGCACTACGGGAGGCCCAACCTACGAGCAGTACTTC. This encodes CASTTGGPTYEQYF.

The genes are TRBV6-2 or TRBV6-3 and TRBJ1-2; 8 positions match TRBD1. CDR1 and CDR2 from the germline V gene are MNHEY and SVGEGT. With 6 bases clipped from V and 5 bases from J, the junction kept 11 bases outside the gene matches. CDR3 size: 15 residues. CDR3 DNA sequence: TGTGCCAGCAGCCCAGGACAGGGCGGTCGGTATGGCTACACCTTC. Translation: CASSPGQGGRYGYTF.

The rearrangement joins TRBV6-2 or TRBV6-3 to TRBJ1-5, with a tentative D call TRBD1 (6 bases). The CDR3 loop spans 14 amino acids. V shed 5 bases and J shed 6 bases, with 14 bases lying between them. Germline CDR1 MNHEY, CDR2 SVGEGT. The CDR3 nucleotides are TGTGCCAGCAGTACCGGGACATTCGGTCAGCCCCAGCATTTT. The encoded protein is CASSTGTFGQPQHF.

The chain couples TRBV19 to TRBJ2-7, with 7 bases fitting TRBD1. Trimming at V came to 1 base and at J to 3 bases, leaving 6 bases not matched to a gene. Germline V gene lookup returns CDR1 LNHDA and CDR2 SQIVND (reference sequence). This CDR3 spans 15 amino acids. The chain's CDR3 is CASSIVRDSYYEQYF. The CDR3 region has the DNA TGTGCCAGTAGTATAGTCCGGGACAGTTACTACGAGCAGTACTTC.

V is TRBV19 and J is TRBJ2-7; D is uncertain. The CDR3 runs 14 residues. Germline V CDR1 and CDR2: LNHDA, SQIVND (reference sequence). V was pared by 3 bases and J by 6 bases, with 15 bases between. The CDR3 DNA is TGTGCCAGTAGTATGGGCGGCCGTTTCGTCGAGCAGTACTTC. Translation: CASSMGGRFVEQYF.

J is TRBJ2-5 and V is TRBV24-1, with a tentative D call TRBD1 (7 bases). Germline V gene data show CDR1 as KGHDR and CDR2 as SFDVKD. The length of the CDR3 is 17 residues. Deletions cut 6 bases from V and 4 bases from J, with 23 bases between. For the CDR3, the DNA is TGTGCCACCAGTCCCAGGGGGAGTAGCGGTCCGGGAGAGACCCAGTACTTC. Its translation: CATSPRGSSGPGETQYF.

The chain employs TRBV10-3 and TRBJ1-2; 10 bases are shared with TRBD1. CDR1 ENHRY and CDR2 SYGVKD come from the germline V gene. V lost 0 bases to trimming and J lost 3 bases; unmatched junction nucleotides: 4. CDR3 length equals 16 residues. CDR3 DNA: TGTGCCATCAGTGAGTCTATAGGACAGGGGGACTATGGCTACACCTTC. It encodes CAISESIGQGDYGYTF.

This clonotype was observed once. The chain links TRBV5-4 to TRBJ2-7, with 13 bases aligning to TRBD2. This CDR3 contains 15 residues. CDR1 and CDR2 from the germline V gene are SGHNT and YYREEE (reference sequence). The V segment lost 2 bases and the J segment 7 bases; nucleotides outside the gene matches: 6. The CDR3 DNA sequence: TGTGCCAGCAGCTTAAGGACTAGCGGGAGCGAGGAGCAGTACTTC. Translated, it gives CASSLRTSGSEEQYF.

The chain joins TRBV27 to TRBJ1-2, with unresolved D. Trimming removed 0 bases from V and 8 bases from J, with 10 bases in between. Germline V lookup: CDR1 MNHEY, CDR2 SMNVEV (reference sequence). The CDR3 consists of 13 residues. In DNA form, the CDR3 reads TGTGCCAGCAGTTTATCGTCTACGGGAGGCTACACCTTC. Protein: CASSLSSTGGYTF.

This clonotype was counted a few times. This chain uses TRBV6-5 with TRBJ2-1, with 8 bases that match TRBD1. This CDR3 is built from 14 residues. V lost 8 bases to trimming and J lost 6 bases; unmatched junction nucleotides: 9. Germline values: CDR1 MNHEY, CDR2 SVGAGI. CDR3 in amino acids: CASSAGGILNEQFF. CDR3 bases: TGTGCCAGCTCAGCAGGGGGCATTCTCAATGAGCAGTTCTTC.

This clonotype was counted only a few times. This rearrangement joins TRBV29-1 to TRBJ2-2, with D tentatively TRBD1 (5 bases). CDR3 size: 14 residues. V gave up 2 bases and J gave up 5 bases, with 12 bases separating them. The germline CDR1 and CDR2 sequences are SQVTM and ANQGSEA. CDR3 in amino acids: CSVEQGVGTGELFF. The DNA for the CDR3 is TGCAGCGTTGAACAAGGGGTCGGTACCGGGGAGCTGTTTTTT.

The chain uses TRBV29-1 and TRBJ2-1; no firm D call. CDR3 length equals 11 residues. Germline CDR1 SQVTM, CDR2 ANQGSEA. The V gene lost 4 bases and the J gene lost 10 bases, with 11 bases spanning the gap. The CDR3 region is CSVAHSYEQFF. CDR3 nucleotides: TGCAGCGTTGCACACAGCTACGAGCAGTTCTTC.

Notes on this clonotype: At one of its ends the junction is not consistent with the germline gene, which may arise from a read error. The chain recombines TRBV6-5 with TRBJ2-1, with D hard to call. Germline V CDR1 and CDR2: MNHEY, SVGAGI. CDR3 length: 12 residues. The CDR3 protein is CASSPDDNEQFF. CDR3 DNA: TGTGCCAGCAGCCCTGATGACAATGAGCAGTTCTTT.

The rearrangement uses TRBV7-8 and TRBJ2-7, with 13 nucleotides matching TRBD2. This CDR3 spans 16 amino acids. J was trimmed by 2 bases and V by 5 bases; bases with no gene match: 6. Germline CDR1 is SGHVS and CDR2 is FQNEAQ. DNA for the CDR3: TGTGCCAGCAGCGCTGGACTAGCGGGGGCCCCCTACGAGCAGTACTTC. Protein sequence: CASSAGLAGAPYEQYF.

The chain employs TRBV29-1 and TRBJ2-7; 10 bases map to TRBD2. Germline V gene data show CDR1 as SQVTM and CDR2 as ANQGSEA. V lost 4 bases, J lost 4 bases, and 7 bases stayed unmatched. CDR3 size: 14 residues. CDR3 region: CSVVGLAGVYEQYF. CDR3 sequence (DNA): TGCAGCGTTGTAGGGCTAGCGGGAGTATACGAGCAGTACTTC.

The genes are TRBV20-1 and TRBJ1-2; TRBD1 might be the D (6 bases). Per germline, CDR1 DFQATT and CDR2 SNEGSKA (reference sequence). Trimming pared 6 bases from V and 3 bases from J, leaving 20 bases between. The CDR3 is made up of 15 amino acids. The CDR3 sequence is CSAPTGQGHYYGYTF. The DNA of the CDR3 is TGCAGTGCCCCCACTGGGCAGGGGCACTACTATGGCTACACCTTC.

The chain is built from TRBV29-1 and TRBJ2-1; a weak D match, TRBD2 (5 bases). Germline V CDR1 and CDR2: SQVTM, ANQGSEA. The CDR3 is made up of 18 amino acids. Trimming pared 6 bases from V and 2 bases from J, leaving 26 bases between. CDR3 residues: CSVDKRGTSSGPYNEQFF. The CDR3 nucleotides read TGCAGCGTCGACAAACGCGGAACTAGTTCAGGACCCTACAATGAGCAGTTCTTC.

CDR3 loop: CSVRTLRVDYEQFF. The CDR3 DNA follows: TGCAGCGTACGGACTCTCAGGGTTGATTATGAGCAGTTCTTC. The chain links TRBV29-1 to TRBJ2-1, with D tentatively TRBD1 or TRBD2 (5 bases each). The V gene lost 6 bases and the J gene lost 8 bases, with 20 bases spanning the gap. Germline CDR1 reads SQVTM; CDR2 reads ANQGSEA. The CDR3 runs 14 residues.

In this sample, this clonotype turned up once. The genes are TRBV5-4 and TRBJ2-1, with 7 positions matching TRBD1. J gave up 7 bases and V 1 base, and 8 bases lay outside the gene matches. The germline gives CDR1 SGHNT, CDR2 YYREEE (reference sequence). CDR3 size: 15 residues. CDR3 sequence reads: CASSLRSGGWNEQFF. CDR3 coding DNA: TGTGCCAGCAGCTTGCGATCAGGGGGTTGGAATGAGCAGTTCTTC.

The chain recombines TRBV12-3 or TRBV12-4 with TRBJ2-5; 11 nucleotides line up with TRBD1. The ends lost 5 bases at V and 2 bases at J; junction bases unmatched: 4. The CDR3 has 15 amino acids. The CDR3 sequence is CASSTGDRGQETQYF. The CDR3 coding sequence is TGTGCCAGCAGTACGGGGGACAGGGGGCAAGAGACCCAGTACTTC.